This TCR beta chain was profiled in a study of beta chain features in type 1 diabetes. Study-level results: TCRB CDR3s from Type 1 diabetes patients were moderately but significantly shorter in all four CD4+ subsets.

The sample holds a few counts of this clone. The antigen is unknown. Trimming removed 2 bases at V and 0 bases at J, with 17 bases between. The CDR3 has 17 amino acids. The germline V gene encodes CDR1 MGHRA and CDR2 YSYEKL. As every portion of the isolated RNA was reverse transcribed, the sequencing read expressed TCRB transcripts. Generated by immunoSEQ multiplex PCR, the TCRdb table keeps only in-frame clones and is missing some. The repertoire includes some 370,000 clones, 9.6% of them detected once, and less than 0.65% sits in the top ten. The receptor was derived from a man aged 25 to 40 with type 1 diabetes. The V call is TRBV4-1, the J call TRBJ2-7; D is unresolved. Sequencing used central memory CD4+ T cells from blood. The CDR3 here is CASSQFQGLVTSYEQYF. As DNA, the CDR3 is TGCGCCAGCAGCCAATTTCAAGGGTTGGTGACCTCCTACGAGCAGTACTTC.